This T cell receptor (beta chain) was obtained from a study of blood T cell repertoires in COVID-19. The repertoire was sequenced with immunoSEQ multiplex PCR; TCRdb's copy has only in-frame clones and lacks some. The sample has some 95,000 clones, 76% seen once. The CDR3 sequence is 15 residues long. Germline V lookup: CDR1 LGHDT, CDR2 YNNKEL (reference sequence). Trimming pared 2 bases from V and 5 bases from J, leaving 16 bases between. This clone was seen at least ten times. The clonotype was recovered from a man between 65 and 80 years old with acute or convalescent COVID-19. The sample taken for sequencing was peripheral blood. This chain links TRBV3-1 (or the pseudogene TRBV3-2) with TRBJ2-7; a possible D gene is TRBD1 (7 bases). This chain's CDR3 is CASSQPDYRGHEQYF. Written as DNA, the CDR3 is TGTGCCAGCAGCCAACCGGACTACAGGGGTCACGAGCAGTACTTC.